This T cell receptor beta chain was observed in a study of CD8+ T cells in alopecia areata. Treatment described: oral pan-JAK inhibitor, 5-10 mg twice daily. RNA, once extracted, was reverse transcribed into cDNA for use as the sequencing template. TCRdb's table, derived via immunoSEQ multiplex PCR, lists solely in-frame clones and lacks some. The table lists 250,000 to 300,000 clones, 58% of them singletons, with approximately 1.8% in the top ten. This CDR3 contains 16 residues. Germline V gene sequence: CDR1 MGHRA, CDR2 YSYEKL. V was clipped by 3 bases and J by 2 bases, with 16 bases between them. The chain is built from TRBV4-1 and TRBJ1-1, with D hard to call. The source was CD4+ T cells sorted from blood, collected at week 24, from a patient treated with tofacitinib. The TCR originated in a human donor with alopecia areata. CDR3 residues: CASSQSRLEVNTEAFF. Here the CDR3 DNA reads TGCGCCAGCAGCCAGAGCCGGCTTGAAGTCAACACTGAAGCTTTCTTT.